The sequence of this T cell receptor (beta chain) was determined in a study of blood T cell repertoires in COVID-19. Study context: Acute-phase and convalescent COVID-19 samples originated in the United States, Italy and Spain. Nucleic acid was either cDNA or gDNA, and it came from T cells, B-cell-depleted T cells, or PBMCs.

This clone was observed a few times. Per the original data handling: Estimated nucleated cell counts came from reference gene primer amplification. Using immunoSEQ multiplex PCR, the repertoire was profiled, and TCRdb retains in-frame clones only, with some absent. V, J and clone size are taken as reported in that table, and D and trimming were inferred from the DNA itself. The data show approximately 190,000 clones, 88% seen once. The ends lost 1 base at V and 5 bases at J; junction bases unmatched: 3. The CDR3 has 15 amino acids. CDR1 SGHNT and CDR2 YENEEA come from the germline V gene. The sample consisted of peripheral blood. The V call is TRBV11-3, the J call TRBJ1-4; 8 bases agree with TRBD1. This TCR came from a man aged 35-49 years with active or convalescent COVID-19. The CDR3 DNA sequence: TGTGCCAGCAGCTTAGTGAACAGGGGGAATGAAAAACTGTTTTTT. It specifies CASSLVNRGNEKLFF.